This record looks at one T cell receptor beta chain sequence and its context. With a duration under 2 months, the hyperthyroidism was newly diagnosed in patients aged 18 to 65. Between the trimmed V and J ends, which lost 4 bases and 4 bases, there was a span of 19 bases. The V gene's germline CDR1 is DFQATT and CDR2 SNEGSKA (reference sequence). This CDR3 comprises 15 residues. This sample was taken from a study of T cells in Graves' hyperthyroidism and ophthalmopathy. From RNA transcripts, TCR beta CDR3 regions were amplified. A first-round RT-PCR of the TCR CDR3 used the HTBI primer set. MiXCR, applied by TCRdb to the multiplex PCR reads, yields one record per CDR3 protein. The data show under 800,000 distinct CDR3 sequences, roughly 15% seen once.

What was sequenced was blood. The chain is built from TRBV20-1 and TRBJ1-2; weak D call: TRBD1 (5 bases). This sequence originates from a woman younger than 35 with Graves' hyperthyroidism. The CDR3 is CSATSPRAGPYGYTF. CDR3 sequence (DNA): TGCAGTGCTACCTCCCCAAGGGCAGGGCCCTATGGCTACACCTTC.